This TCR beta chain was identified during a study of shared clonotypes between healthy human individuals. Study summary: Each donor's CD8 memory used one plate, CD8 naive two, each CD4 subset three.

The authors ran the assay at deep level. Data came from immunoSEQ multiplex PCR; TCRdb stores just in-frame clones and leaves some out. This table holds about 1.9 million clones, 80% to 95% found once. Naive CD8 cells lacked CD45RO, underwent positive selection for CCR7 and left out terminally differentiated effector memory CD45RA+ cells. Notes on this clone: Its antigen remains unidentified.

The CDR3 consists of 11 residues. General study points: Naive subsets generally had larger estimated richness than memory subsets.

The sequence was collected from a man younger than 35 in good health. Some clones in this sample may be carry-over from other donors' samples. The rearrangement links TRBV12-2 to TRBJ2-1; TRBD2, as called in the table, went unchecked against the DNA. TRBV12-2 is assigned pseudogene status. Sequencing input: naive CD8+ T cells from PBMCs. Here the CDR3 reads CASRDADEQFF. The DNA for the CDR3 is TGTGCAAGTCGCGACGCGGATGAGCAGTTCTTC.